The T cell receptor (beta chain) under discussion was sequenced for a study of response to subunit inactivated influenza vaccine. TCRdb independently ran MiXCR on the RT-PCR reads; one entry per CDR3 protein. This table has a few hundred thousand distinct CDR3 sequences, over 20% appearing once. V was clipped by 6 bases and J by 2 bases, with 10 bases between them. The CDR3 sequence is 13 residues long. Germline values: CDR1 SNHLY, CDR2 FYNNEI. The sequences come from PBMCs from blood, collected approximately 20 months after vaccination. This chain joins TRBV2 and TRBJ2-5; D is undetermined. The clonotype was recovered from a man aged 45-69 years who received an inactivated influenza vaccine. The CDR3 DNA reads as TGTGCCAGCAGGTTCAGGTTTCAAGAGACCCAGTACTTC. Protein: CASRFRFQETQYF. Based on the CDR3 plus reference TRBV2 and TRBJ2-5, the full variable domain is EPEVTQTPSHQVTQMGQEVILRCVPISNHLYFYWYRQILGQKVEFLVSFYNNEISEKSEIFDDQFSVERPDGSNFTLKIRSTKLEDSAMYFCASRFRFQETQYFGPGTRLLVL.